The TCR beta chain described here comes from a study of beta chain features in type 1 diabetes. At the level of the study: In age, gender and cell yields, patients were similar to healthy donors. Study-wide findings and caveats: TCRB CDR3s from Type 1 diabetes patients were moderately but significantly shorter in all four CD4+ subsets. For patients, the naive, central memory and Treg TCRB repertoires appeared more alike than for healthy donors.

Every bit of the isolated RNA underwent reverse transcription, so sequencing read expressed TCRB transcripts. Average reads for naive, central memory and regulatory T cell samples were around 4 million. Assay: immunoSEQ multiplex PCR; the TCRdb copy retains only in-frame clones and omits some. There are around 110,000 clones in the sample; about a sixth occur only once, and roughly 2.5% lies in the top ten. This clone was counted between two and nine times. Antigen unknown. V was trimmed by 3 bases and J by 1 base, leaving 16 bases between them. The CDR3 is 15 residues long. Germline V gene data show CDR1 as GTSNPN and CDR2 as SVGIG (reference sequence).

The chain combines TRBV30 with TRBJ2-7; D may be TRBD2 (5 bases). The origin of this receptor is a man aged 25 to 40 with type 1 diabetes. The material sequenced was central memory CD4+ T cells from blood. The CDR3 DNA sequence: TGTGCCTGGAGCCTTAGGACTGCCACTTCCTACGAGCAGTACTTC. As protein: CAWSLRTATSYEQYF.